This T cell receptor (beta chain) was sequenced during a study of tumor-infiltrating lymphocytes in primary liver carcinoma. Study conclusions and caveats: Overlap in tumor-adjacent and tumor-blood pairs fell below that of tumor region pairs. Roughly 7.5-25% of top clones, and no more, occurred in all five tumor regions.

For each extraction, RNA and DNA were obtained together from around 20-30 mg of unsorted bulk tissue. For this clonotype: Its antigen is undetermined.

TCR beta cDNA was prepared out of around 460 ng total RNA by means of a constant-region primer. Each TCR beta library was derived from three nested multiplex PCR rounds that employed slightly modified ARM-PCR. Use of TRBV1-TRBV30 forward primers with a C-beta reverse primer characterized the first two PCR rounds, which lasted around 9 cycles each. TCRdb itself ran the multiplex PCR reads through MiXCR, one entry per CDR3 protein. The sample has more than 95,000 distinct CDR3 sequences; about four fifths are singletons. V lost 4 bases and J lost 10; bases outside the gene matches: 25. The germline V gene has CDR1 MGHRA and CDR2 YSYEKL. This CDR3 region has 19 residues.

This clonotype originated in a man aged 35 to 55 with primary liver carcinoma and hepatitis B virus infection. The sample comprised liver tumor tissue from sampling region 3. Regarding subset: tumor region T3, left-lateral pole. The chain carries TRBV4-1 and TRBJ2-1; 7 bases are shared with TRBD2. The CDR3 spells CASSRDRGGRARVRNEQFF. The CDR3 nucleotides read TGCGCCAGCAGCCGAGACCGAGGAGGGAGGGCCAGAGTTCGCAACGAGCAGTTCTTC.